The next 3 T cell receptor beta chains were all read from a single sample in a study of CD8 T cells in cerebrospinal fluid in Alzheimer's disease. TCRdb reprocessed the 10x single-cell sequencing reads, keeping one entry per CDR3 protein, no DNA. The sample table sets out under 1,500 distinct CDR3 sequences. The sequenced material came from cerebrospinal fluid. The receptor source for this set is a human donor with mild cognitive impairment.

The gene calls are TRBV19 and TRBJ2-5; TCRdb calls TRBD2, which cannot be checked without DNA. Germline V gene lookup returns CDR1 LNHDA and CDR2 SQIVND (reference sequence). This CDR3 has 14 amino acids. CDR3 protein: CASSMSSVGETQYF.

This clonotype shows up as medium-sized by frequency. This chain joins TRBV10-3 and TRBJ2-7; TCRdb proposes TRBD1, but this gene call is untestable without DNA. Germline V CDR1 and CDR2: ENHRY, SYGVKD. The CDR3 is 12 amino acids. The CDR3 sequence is CAISDRGYEQYF.

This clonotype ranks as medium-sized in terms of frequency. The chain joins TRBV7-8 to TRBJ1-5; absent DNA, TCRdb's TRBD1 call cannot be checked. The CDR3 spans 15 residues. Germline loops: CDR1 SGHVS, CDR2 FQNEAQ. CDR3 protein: CASSLYDRITSTQHF.